A single sample gave rise to the 28 T cell receptor beta chains below, sequenced in a study of cytomegalovirus exposure and HLA in healthy donors. PCR employed 60 Vbeta and 13 Jbeta primers. Assay: immunoSEQ multiplex PCR; the TCRdb copy retains only in-frame clones and omits some. The table lists roughly 250,000 clones, 80% of them singletons. Sequences were obtained from PBMCs. These receptors came from a girl aged 2-15 years in good health and CMV-seronegative.

The chain joins TRBV7-8 to TRBJ2-4; D is perhaps TRBD2 (5 bases). CDR3 length: 15 amino acids. The V end was cut by 5 bases, the J end by 9 bases, with 20 bases between. Germline V CDR1 and CDR2: SGHVS, FQNEAQ. The CDR3 nucleotides are TGTGCCAGCAGCCCCACGAGCACGGGGTGGGGCATTCAGTACTTC. Its translation: CASSPTSTGWGIQYF.

The chain carries TRBV28 and TRBJ2-3; no clear D gene. The CDR3 is made up of 13 amino acids. Trimming took 3 bases from V and 3 from J, leaving 7 bases between them. Germline V gives CDR1 MDHEN, CDR2 SYDVKM. Here the CDR3 DNA reads TGTGCCAGCAGTTTGCGTATAACAGATACGCAGTATTTT. Its translation is CASSLRITDTQYF.

The chain combines TRBV7-9 with TRBJ2-5, with D tentatively TRBD1 (6 bases). This CDR3 is 15 amino acids long. CDR1 is SEHNR and CDR2 is FQNEAQ in the germline V gene (reference sequence). V shed 2 bases and J shed 5 bases, with 15 bases lying between them. The CDR3 DNA is TGTGCCAGCAGCTTAACAAGCCAAAGGGGGGAGACCCAGTACTTC. Translated: CASSLTSQRGETQYF.

The chain has TRBV27 and TRBJ1-1; 8 positions agree with TRBD1. The length of the CDR3 is 13 residues. Germline V CDR1 and CDR2: MNHEY, SMNVEV (reference sequence). Losses at the gene ends were 5 bases for V and 6 bases for J; bases not matched to a gene: 5. Here the CDR3 DNA reads TGTGCCAGCAGTGGCGGGACAGGTGCTGAAGCTTTCTTT. Translating it yields CASSGGTGAEAFF.

This chain links TRBV28 with TRBJ1-2, with 10 positions matching TRBD1. This CDR3 spans 14 amino acids. Looked up from germline, CDR1 is MDHEN and CDR2 is SYDVKM. V shed 6 bases, J shed 7 bases, and the junction held 8 bases outside the gene matches. The DNA of the CDR3 is TGTGCCAGCAGACCCGGGACAGGGGTGTTTGGCTACACCTTC. This sequence encodes CASRPGTGVFGYTF.

The chain employs TRBV6-5 and TRBJ1-1; tentatively, D is TRBD1 (5 bases). The CDR3 runs to 14 residues. From germline, CDR1 is MNHEY and CDR2 SVGAGI. The V end lost 3 bases, the J end lost 4 bases, and 12 bases lay between the germline ends. This chain's CDR3 is CASSYNGGGTEAFF. In DNA form, the CDR3 reads TGTGCCAGCAGTTATAACGGGGGAGGCACTGAAGCTTTCTTT.

J is TRBJ2-3 and V is TRBV4-1; 7 bases align to TRBD1. V shed 0 bases and J 2 bases; nucleotides not matched to a gene: 8. CDR1 MGHRA and CDR2 YSYEKL come from the germline V gene. CDR3 size: 17 residues. CDR3 residues: CASSQDEPGTATDTQYF. The CDR3 bases are TGCGCCAGCAGCCAAGATGAACCCGGGACAGCCACAGATACGCAGTATTTT.

This chain connects TRBV18 to TRBJ2-7, with 7 bases fitting TRBD1. Germline values: CDR1 KGHSH, CDR2 LQKENI. V lost 3 bases to trimming and J lost 4 bases; unmatched junction nucleotides: 24. This CDR3 is built from 20 residues. The CDR3 spells CASSPLFRDSFMGSVYEQYF. In DNA, the CDR3 is TGTGCCAGCTCACCTCTATTTAGGGACAGCTTTATGGGGTCCGTATACGAGCAGTACTTC.

V and J are TRBV5-1 and TRBJ2-1; unclear D gene. The length of the CDR3 is 15 residues. The germline V gene encodes CDR1 SGHRS and CDR2 YFSETQ. V was clipped by 0 bases and J by 4 bases, with 11 bases between them. CDR3 in amino acids: CASSLAYSNYNEQFF. CDR3 coding DNA: TGCGCCAGCAGCTTGGCCTACAGTAATTACAATGAGCAGTTCTTC.

This clone has more than one count but fewer than ten. The CDR3 here is CASRWTSAYPQHF. The CDR3 DNA is TGTGCCAGCAGGTGGACAAGCGCTTACCCCCAGCATTTT. The J gene is TRBJ1-5, the V gene TRBV28; tentative D call: TRBD1 (5 bases). This CDR3 contains 13 residues. Germline lookup yields CDR1 MDHEN and CDR2 SYDVKM. V was cut by 6 bases and J by 10 bases, with 16 bases left in between.

The chain couples TRBV10-3 to TRBJ2-7; the match to TRBD2 covers 13 bases. Germline CDR1 and CDR2: ENHRY and SYGVKD. V lost 11 bases and J lost 3; bases outside the gene matches: 4. This CDR3 has 13 amino acids. The CDR3 nucleotides are TGTGCCTCGAGACTAGCGGGGGGCTACGAGCAGTACTTC. The encoded protein is CASRLAGGYEQYF.

The chain joins TRBV19 to TRBJ2-5; possible D gene TRBD1, 5 bases. The CDR3 runs 14 residues. V was pared by 4 bases and J by 0 bases, with 9 bases between. The germline V gene encodes CDR1 LNHDA and CDR2 SQIVND (reference sequence). The CDR3 bases are TGTGCCAGTAGTAAAACAGGTTACCAAGAGACCCAGTACTTC. Encoded protein: CASSKTGYQETQYF.

The gene calls are TRBV11-3 and TRBJ1-1; D remains unclear. Germline V lookup: CDR1 SGHNT, CDR2 YENEEA. The CDR3 runs to 14 residues. V dropped 0 bases and J dropped 1 base, with 6 bases sitting between them. CDR3 sequence reads: CASSLDSQNTEAFF. In nucleotides, the CDR3 is TGTGCCAGCAGCTTAGATTCCCAGAACACTGAAGCTTTCTTT.

The V call is TRBV2, the J call TRBJ2-7, with TRBD1 as a possible D gene (6 bases). Germline loops: CDR1 SNHLY, CDR2 FYNNEI. The germline V and J ends were trimmed by 7 bases and 1 base, with 14 bases remaining between them. The CDR3 is made up of 14 amino acids. As DNA, the CDR3 is TGTGCCAGCAAGGACAGAACATCATCCTACGAGCAGTACTTC. Translating it yields CASKDRTSSYEQYF.

V usage is TRBV6-5 and J usage is TRBJ2-2; TRBD1 agrees at 8 bases. The CDR3 has 15 residues. V lost 2 bases and J lost 6; bases outside the gene matches: 5. Germline CDR1 reads MNHEY; CDR2 reads SVGAGI. CDR3 in amino acids: CASSYATGGPGELFF. The CDR3 coding sequence is TGTGCCAGCAGTTACGCCACAGGGGGACCCGGGGAGCTGTTTTTT.

There are a few counts of this clone. The J gene is TRBJ2-2, the V gene TRBV6-6, with D tentatively TRBD2 (6 bases). CDR3 size: 16 residues. V lost 3 bases, J lost 0 bases, and 11 bases lay in between. Germline CDR1 is MNHNY and CDR2 is SVGAGI (reference sequence). CDR3 bases: TGTGCCAGCAGTTATGGAGGGGTTTCGAACACCGGGGAGCTGTTTTTT. Encoded protein: CASSYGGVSNTGELFF.

The chain couples TRBV29-1 to TRBJ1-1; D is unclear. CDR3 length: 13 residues. The V gene's germline CDR1 is SQVTM and CDR2 ANQGSEA. V was pared by 6 bases and J by 2 bases, with 13 bases between. CDR3 in amino acids: CSVPGGANTEAFF. The DNA for the CDR3 is TGCAGCGTCCCCGGAGGAGCTAACACTGAAGCTTTCTTT.

This rearrangement joins TRBV13 to TRBJ2-7; 8 nucleotides agree with TRBD2. This CDR3 contains 13 residues. The V gene's germline CDR1 is PRHDT and CDR2 FYEKMQ (reference sequence). V lost 5 bases and J lost 8; bases outside the gene matches: 8. The CDR3: CASSTGLAPQQYF. The CDR3 DNA reads TGTGCCAGCAGCACCGGACTAGCCCCACAGCAGTACTTC. Supplemented by reference TRBV13 and TRBJ2-7, the full variable domain reads AAGVIQSPRHLIKEKRETATLKCYPIPRHDTVYWYQQGPGQDPQFLISFYEKMQSDKGSIPDRFSAQQFSDYHSELNMSSLELGDSALYFCASSTGLAPQQYFGPGTRLTVT.

The chain carries TRBV6-6 and TRBJ2-7; D is possibly TRBD1 (6 bases). This CDR3 contains 13 residues. V gave up 6 bases and J gave up 2 bases, with 11 bases separating them. The germline V gene encodes CDR1 MNHNY and CDR2 SVGAGI (reference sequence). Here the CDR3 reads CASRQGGTYEQYF. The CDR3 region has the DNA TGTGCCAGCAGACAGGGTGGGACCTACGAGCAGTACTTC.

J is TRBJ1-5 and V is TRBV7-2; D not resolved. From germline, CDR1 is SGHTA and CDR2 FQGNSA. The CDR3 loop spans 17 amino acids. The V and J ends lost 5 bases and 4 bases respectively, with 21 bases between them. CDR3 nucleotides: TGTGCCAGCAGCCGAGAGAGAGAGCCTCGCGCTAATCAGCCCCAGCATTTT. Its protein is CASSREREPRANQPQHF.

This clone has more than one count but fewer than ten. The rearrangement uses TRBV7-9 and TRBJ1-2, with D maybe TRBD1 (5 bases). Trimming took off 2 bases at V and 2 bases at J, with 6 bases between the two ends. Germline CDR1 is SEHNR and CDR2 is FQNEAQ (reference sequence). This CDR3 region has 13 residues. The DNA for the CDR3 is TGTGCCAGCAGCTTAAACAGGAACTATGGCTACACCTTC. It translates to CASSLNRNYGYTF. Complete variable domain (other parts from reference TRBV7-9 and TRBJ1-2): DTGVSQNPRHKITKRGQNVTFRCDPISEHNRLYWYRQTLGQGPEFLTYFQNEAQLEKSRLLSDRFSAERPKGSFSTLEIQRTEQGDSAMYLCASSLNRNYGYTFGSGTRLTVV.

This clone has only one observation. This chain connects TRBV7-9 to TRBJ1-1; D ambiguous. The CDR3 spans 14 residues. Germline lookup yields CDR1 SEHNR and CDR2 FQNEAQ (reference sequence). Trimming shortened V by 5 bases and J by 3 bases, and 13 bases separated the two germline ends. The chain's CDR3 is CASSRSLKDTEAFF. The CDR3 nucleotides are TGTGCCAGCAGCCGGAGCCTTAAAGACACTGAAGCTTTCTTT.

This clone was observed once. This sequence joins TRBV2 and TRBJ2-3, with D perhaps TRBD2 (6 bases). Germline V gives CDR1 SNHLY, CDR2 FYNNEI. Trimming stripped 6 bases from V and 1 base from J, with 11 bases between. The CDR3 length is 14 residues. CDR3 residues: CASRGREGTDTQYF. For the CDR3, the DNA is TGTGCCAGCAGGGGCAGGGAGGGCACAGATACGCAGTATTTT.

The V gene is TRBV6-5, the J gene TRBJ2-5; TRBD1 matches 11 bases. The junction had 7 bases not matched to a gene; V was cut back by 2 bases and J by 5 bases. Looked up from germline, CDR1 is MNHEY and CDR2 is SVGAGI. The CDR3 totals 16 residues. DNA for the CDR3: TGTGCCAGCAGTTACGCTGGGACAGGGGGAACGGAGACCCAGTACTTC. The encoded protein is CASSYAGTGGTETQYF.

DNA for the CDR3: TGTGCCAGCTGTAATCGCGGAAGCACAGATACGCAGTATTTT. It yields the protein CASCNRGSTDTQYF. This chain links TRBV27 with TRBJ2-3; unclear D gene. The germline V gene has CDR1 MNHEY and CDR2 SMNVEV (reference sequence). Trimming took off 8 bases at V and 0 bases at J, with 12 bases between the two ends. CDR3 length equals 14 residues.

This clone was seen only a few times. V gene TRBV7-2 combines with J gene TRBJ2-3, with TRBD2 matching 15 bases. Germline CDR1 reads SGHTA; CDR2 reads FQGNSA. This CDR3 contains 16 residues. J gave up 5 bases and V 5 bases, and 5 bases lay outside the gene matches. The CDR3 DNA reads as TGTGCCAGCAGCCCGCCGGGACTAGCGGGGGGAGATACGCAGTATTTT. Translation gives CASSPPGLAGGDTQYF.

With respect to this clone: At one boundary the junction diverges from the germline segment, which might be a read error. The chain couples TRBV7-9 to TRBJ1-2; D might be TRBD1 (5 bases). From germline, CDR1 is SEHNR and CDR2 FQNEAQ (reference sequence). The CDR3 loop spans 15 amino acids. Here the CDR3 reads CSSSLETQGFYGYTF. Here the CDR3 DNA reads TGTTCCAGCAGCTTAGAGACCCAGGGCTTCTATGGCTACACCTTC.

The J gene is TRBJ1-1, the V gene TRBV28; TRBD1 aligns across 7 bases. Germline V CDR1 and CDR2: MDHEN, SYDVKM. The CDR3 sequence is 13 residues long. Losses at the gene ends were 4 bases for V and 8 bases for J; bases not matched to a gene: 7. The CDR3 protein is CASSWPGQTEAFF. DNA of the CDR3: TGTGCCAGCAGTTGGCCGGGACAGACCGAAGCTTTCTTT.